Each of the 30 T cell receptor beta chains below was sequenced from the same sample in a study of cytomegalovirus exposure and HLA in healthy donors. PCR used 60 Vbeta primers and 13 Jbeta primers. Method: immunoSEQ multiplex PCR; TCRdb's copy keeps in-frame clones and lacks some. The profile shows 150,000 to 200,000 clones, 75% of them singletons. Sequenced input: PBMCs. These receptors all stem from a man younger than 35 in good health and CMV-seropositive.

This clone was counted between two and nine times. The rearrangement joins TRBV5-8 to TRBJ2-3; the match to TRBD2 covers 9 bases. The germline V gene has CDR1 SGHTS and CDR2 YDEGEE. This CDR3 spans 15 amino acids. J was trimmed by 0 bases and V by 4 bases; bases with no gene match: 3. The CDR3 loop reads CASSKGLASTDTQYF. CDR3 DNA sequence: TGTGCCAGCAGCAAGGGACTAGCTAGCACAGATACGCAGTATTTT.

In this sample, this clone turned up once. The chain recombines TRBV2 with TRBJ2-3; maybe TRBD2 (6 bases). V lost 8 bases and J lost 4, with 16 bases in between. Germline V gene lookup returns CDR1 SNHLY and CDR2 FYNNEI. The CDR3 is 14 amino acids. CDR3 sequence (DNA): TGTGCCAGCTTTCTGGGACTTAGTTCAGATACGCAGTATTTT. It is translated as CASFLGLSSDTQYF.

The chain is built from TRBV5-4 and TRBJ2-1; D is uncertain. The length of the CDR3 is 12 residues. V was trimmed by 4 bases and J by 8 bases, leaving 10 bases between them. In germline, CDR1 is SGHNT, CDR2 YYREEE (reference sequence). The CDR3 sequence: CASSLRGYEQFF. CDR3 bases: TGTGCCAGCAGCCTAAGAGGCTATGAGCAGTTCTTC.

This sequence joins TRBV6-5 and TRBJ2-2; 10 nucleotides line up with TRBD1. Trimming at V came to 9 bases and at J to 7 bases, leaving 8 bases not matched to a gene. This CDR3 has 14 amino acids. Looked up from germline, CDR1 is MNHEY and CDR2 is SVGAGI. Written as DNA, the CDR3 is TGTGCCAGAAGGGGGGACAGGGGCGGCGGGGAGCTGTTTTTT. As protein: CARRGDRGGGELFF.

V and J are TRBV10-3 and TRBJ2-3, with 8 bases matching TRBD2. Germline CDR1 ENHRY, CDR2 SYGVKD. This CDR3 contains 16 residues. Germline trimming cut 7 bases from V and 3 bases from J; bases unmatched to any gene: 12. The CDR3 DNA reads as TGTGCCATCACCGCAAGGCGGGAGGATGGTACAGATACGCAGTATTTT. Its translation: CAITARREDGTDTQYF.

The V and J genes are TRBV18 and TRBJ2-7; perhaps TRBD1 as D (5 bases). This CDR3 region has 14 residues. Trimming pared 2 bases from V and 6 bases from J, leaving 14 bases between. Germline values: CDR1 KGHSH, CDR2 LQKENI. The DNA of the CDR3 is TGTGCCAGCTCACCAGGGCAGGGTCTCGGCGAGCAGTACTTC. This codes for CASSPGQGLGEQYF.

The chain recombines TRBV2 with TRBJ2-7, with TRBD2 identical over 7 bases. Germline lookup yields CDR1 SNHLY and CDR2 FYNNEI. The CDR3 loop spans 14 amino acids. Trimming removed 1 base from V and 3 bases from J; junction bases left unmatched: 3. CDR3: CASSEVGLVYEQYF. The CDR3 bases are TGTGCCAGCAGTGAAGTAGGACTAGTCTACGAGCAGTACTTC.

V gene TRBV7-2 combines with J gene TRBJ1-1; D is perhaps TRBD1 (5 bases). The germline gives CDR1 SGHTA, CDR2 FQGNSA. V lost 5 bases and J 2 bases, leaving 12 bases between the germline ends. This CDR3 is built from 14 residues. As DNA, the CDR3 is TGTGCCAGCAGCCGGGGGGGTGTCAACACTGAAGCTTTCTTT. It codes for CASSRGGVNTEAFF.

The chain recombines TRBV30 with TRBJ2-7; TRBD2 matches 10 bases. The CDR3 has 18 residues. Per germline, CDR1 GTSNPN and CDR2 SVGIG (reference sequence). The V and J ends lost 1 base and 3 bases, in that order; junction bases with no gene match: 15. CDR3 bases: TGTGCCTGGAGTGCCCCGCTAGCGGGAGCGTTCTTGGGCTACGAGCAGTACTTC. It yields the protein CAWSAPLAGAFLGYEQYF.

V gene TRBV14 combines with J gene TRBJ1-2, with 7 bases that match TRBD1. There are 14 residues in the CDR3. The germline V gene has CDR1 SGHDN and CDR2 FVKESK. V gave up 0 bases and J gave up 7 bases; unmatched junction bases: 5. The chain's CDR3 is CASSQEAGGAGYTF. The DNA for the CDR3 is TGTGCCAGCAGCCAAGAAGCAGGGGGAGCTGGCTACACCTTC.

The gene calls are TRBV30 and TRBJ2-2; D might be TRBD2 (5 bases). V gave up 0 bases and J gave up 8 bases, with 13 bases separating them. The CDR3 has 14 amino acids. In germline, CDR1 is GTSNPN, CDR2 SVGIG (reference sequence). DNA of the CDR3: TGTGCCTGGAGTGTAGGTAGCGTTCCAGGGGAGCTGTTTTTT. It encodes CAWSVGSVPGELFF.

The chain couples TRBV7-2 to TRBJ2-7; perhaps TRBD1 as D (6 bases). Germline V gene data show CDR1 as SGHTA and CDR2 as FQGNSA. V was pared by 5 bases and J by 6 bases, with 17 bases between. The CDR3 loop spans 14 amino acids. The CDR3 protein is CASSLQGPAGEQYF. In DNA form, the CDR3 reads TGTGCCAGCAGCCTACAGGGACCTGCGGGCGAGCAGTACTTC.

This rearrangement joins TRBV5-1 to TRBJ2-2; TRBD2 agrees at 7 bases. The V gene end was trimmed by 5 bases and the J gene end by 5 bases; junction bases not matched to a gene: 9. The CDR3 sequence is 15 residues long. CDR1 is SGHRS, CDR2 YFSETQ, per germline. CDR3 region: CASRKASGGTGELFF. CDR3 coding DNA: TGCGCCAGCAGGAAGGCTAGCGGCGGGACCGGGGAGCTGTTTTTT. Full variable domain (remainder filled in from reference TRBV5-1 and TRBJ2-2): KAGVTQTPRYLIKTRGQQVTLSCSPISGHRSVSWYQQTPGQGLQFLFEYFSETQRNKGNFPGRFSGRQFSNSRSEMNVSTLELGDSALYLCASRKASGGTGELFFGEGSRLTVL.

The chain combines TRBV6-5 with TRBJ1-1, with TRBD1 as a possible D gene (6 bases). Deletions cut 6 bases from V and 1 base from J, with 12 bases between. CDR1 is MNHEY, CDR2 SVGAGI, per germline. The CDR3 totals 14 residues. The CDR3, as DNA: TGTGCCAGCAGACGTACAGGGCAGAACACTGAAGCTTTCTTT. Protein: CASRRTGQNTEAFF.

The gene calls are TRBV13 and TRBJ2-3; the D gene is possibly TRBD1 (5 bases). Germline lookup yields CDR1 PRHDT and CDR2 FYEKMQ (reference sequence). V lost 8 bases, J lost 5 bases, and 11 bases lay in between. This CDR3 spans 12 amino acids. CDR3 bases: TGTGCCAGCGGTCAGGGTAAAGATACGCAGTATTTT. Its translation is CASGQGKDTQYF.

The rearrangement uses TRBV11-2 and TRBJ2-7, with 9 bases identical to TRBD2. CDR1 and CDR2 from the germline V gene are SGHAT and FQNNGV. The CDR3 extends over 16 amino acids. Trimming removed 2 bases from V and 4 bases from J; junction bases left unmatched: 9. The CDR3 nucleotides read TGTGCCAGCAGCTTAATCGCGCTAGCGGGAAGTTACGAGCAGTACTTC. As protein: CASSLIALAGSYEQYF. The entire variable domain, with the rest obtained from reference TRBV11-2 and TRBJ2-7, is as follows: EAGVAQSPRYKIIEKRQSVAFWCNPISGHATLYWYQQILGQGPKLLIQFQNNGVVDDSQLPKDRFSAERLKGVDSTLKIQPAKLEDSAVYLCASSLIALAGSYEQYFGPGTRLTVT.

V and J are TRBV19 and TRBJ2-1; D may be TRBD2 (6 bases). CDR3 size: 14 residues. Germline-derived CDR1 and CDR2 are LNHDA and SQIVND (reference sequence). Trimming removed 1 base at V and 8 bases at J, with 12 bases between. CDR3 residues: CASSIGRDGDEQFF. Here the CDR3 DNA reads TGTGCCAGTAGTATAGGGCGGGATGGCGATGAGCAGTTCTTC.

This chain uses TRBV2 with TRBJ2-1, with 7 bases aligning to TRBD2. V shed 4 bases, J shed 9 bases, and the junction held 9 bases outside the gene matches. This CDR3 has 14 residues. Germline V CDR1 and CDR2: SNHLY, FYNNEI. Written as DNA, the CDR3 is TGTGCCAGCAGTGGTAACTCGCGGGAGTCTGAGCAGTTCTTC. Protein sequence: CASSGNSRESEQFF.

The chain uses TRBV27 and TRBJ2-7, with 9 bases that match TRBD1. From germline, CDR1 is MNHEY and CDR2 SMNVEV (reference sequence). There are 14 residues in the CDR3. V was clipped by 5 bases and J by 2 bases; unmatched bases: 4. Here the CDR3 reads CASSMYRGPYEQYF. CDR3 DNA: TGTGCCAGCAGTATGTACAGGGGGCCCTACGAGCAGTACTTC.

The genes are TRBV5-1 and TRBJ2-5; TRBD2 matches 10 bases. V lost 1 base, J lost 4 bases, and 4 bases stayed unmatched. The V gene's germline CDR1 is SGHRS and CDR2 YFSETQ. This CDR3 region has 15 residues. The CDR3 coding sequence is TGCGCCAGCAGCTTGACTAGCGGGGAGGCAGAGACCCAGTACTTC. It translates to CASSLTSGEAETQYF. Based on the CDR3 plus reference TRBV5-1 and TRBJ2-5, the full variable domain is KAGVTQTPRYLIKTRGQQVTLSCSPISGHRSVSWYQQTPGQGLQFLFEYFSETQRNKGNFPGRFSGRQFSNSRSEMNVSTLELGDSALYLCASSLTSGEAETQYFGPGTRLLVL.

The chain carries TRBV30 and TRBJ2-5; 12 positions match TRBD2. The DNA end lines up better with TRBJ2-7; the J call may be wrong. The CDR3 runs to 15 residues. Per germline, CDR1 GTSNPN and CDR2 SVGIG (reference sequence). The CDR3 spells CAWSIGLAGTYEQYF. The CDR3 nucleotides are TGTGCCTGGAGTATCGGACTAGCGGGGACCTACGAGCAGTACTTC.

The chain joins TRBV30 to TRBJ2-5, with 8 bases lining up with TRBD2. The CDR3 sequence is 15 residues long. V gave up 0 bases and J gave up 7 bases; unmatched junction bases: 10. Germline V gene lookup returns CDR1 GTSNPN and CDR2 SVGIG (reference sequence). The CDR3 loop is CAWSVPGGGGGTQYF. The CDR3 coding sequence is TGTGCCTGGAGTGTACCGGGGGGGGGCGGGGGGACCCAGTACTTC.

The chain links TRBV27 to TRBJ1-2; 7 bases map to TRBD1. The V and J ends lost 6 bases and 4 bases, in that order; junction bases with no gene match: 14. The length of the CDR3 is 16 residues. Germline V CDR1 and CDR2: MNHEY, SMNVEV (reference sequence). In nucleotides, the CDR3 is TGTGCCAGCAGCCGCTCTCCGACAGGGAGCGGCTATGGCTACACCTTC. Protein sequence: CASSRSPTGSGYGYTF.

The V and J genes are TRBV6-5 and TRBJ1-2; 10 bases are a match to TRBD1. Looked up from germline, CDR1 is MNHEY and CDR2 is SVGAGI. The CDR3 runs 15 residues. J was trimmed by 4 bases and V by 3 bases; bases with no gene match: 5. Here the CDR3 reads CASSYQDRGGYGYTF. The CDR3 nucleotides are TGTGCCAGCAGTTATCAGGACAGGGGGGGCTATGGCTACACCTTC.

This chain joins TRBV6-1 and TRBJ2-7; 9 bases agree with TRBD1. V was pared by 6 bases and J by 2 bases, with 5 bases of the junction left unmatched. The CDR3 sequence is 14 residues long. Germline CDR1 and CDR2: MNHNS and SASEGT. The CDR3 protein is CASSGTGSTYEQYF. CDR3 DNA sequence: TGTGCCAGCAGCGGGACAGGGTCTACCTACGAGCAGTACTTC.

Here the CDR3 reads CASIGGKGDTEAFF. The CDR3 bases are TGTGCCAGCATCGGCGGCAAGGGGGACACTGAAGCTTTCTTT. The chain has TRBV7-9 and TRBJ1-1; maybe TRBD1 (6 bases). The CDR3 is 14 amino acids. With 7 bases removed from V and 3 bases from J, the gap between germline ends came to 15 bases. Per germline, CDR1 SEHNR and CDR2 FQNEAQ (reference sequence).

The chain couples TRBV5-4 to TRBJ2-2, with 12 bases aligning to TRBD1. J lost 4 bases, V lost 4 bases, and 8 bases had no gene match. The CDR3 contains 17 residues. Germline V CDR1 and CDR2: SGHNT, YYREEE (reference sequence). CDR3 coding DNA: TGTGCCAGCAGCCCCCGGGTGGGACAGGGGGCCACCGGGGAGCTGTTTTTT. Translating it yields CASSPRVGQGATGELFF.

V gene TRBV7-6 combines with J gene TRBJ2-5; D unresolved. Judging by the DNA end, TRBJ2-7 fits better; the J call may be wrong. Germline CDR1 SGHVS, CDR2 FNYEAQ. The CDR3 sequence is 14 residues long. The CDR3 protein is CASSLAVGNYEQYF. The CDR3 DNA reads as TGTGCCAGCAGCTTAGCCGTAGGAAACTACGAGCAGTACTTC.

The CDR3 DNA follows: TGTGCCAGCTCACCCCAGGGACTAGCGGCATCCTACGAGCAGTACTTC. It specifies CASSPQGLAASYEQYF. This chain joins TRBV18 and TRBJ2-7; TRBD2 aligns across 11 bases. This CDR3 is built from 16 residues. Per germline, CDR1 KGHSH and CDR2 LQKENI. V dropped 3 bases and J dropped 1; count of bases not matched to a gene: 5. Together with reference TRBV18 and TRBJ2-7, the CDR3 gives the full variable domain: NAGVMQNPRHLVRRRGQEARLRCSPMKGHSHVYWYRQLPEEGLKFMVYLQKENIIDESGMPKERFSAEFPKEGPSILRIQQVVRGDSAAYFCASSPQGLAASYEQYFGPGTRLTVT.

This chain joins TRBV28 and TRBJ1-1; TRBD1 matches at 8 bases. J lost 7 bases, V lost 6 bases, and 10 bases had no gene match. This CDR3 has 14 amino acids. In germline, CDR1 is MDHEN, CDR2 SYDVKM. The CDR3, as DNA: TGTGCCAGCAGCCGAGGACAGGGCCCTGGTGAAGCTTTCTTT. Residues: CASSRGQGPGEAFF.